The 20 T cell receptor beta chains listed next were all sequenced from one sample in a study of neurological immune-mediated disorders. Each CDR3 protein is one row after TCRdb ran MiXCR on the 5' RACE reads. The sample shows about 33,000 distinct CDR3 sequences, more than 1.3% of them seen only once. The sequenced sample consisted of PBMCs. These receptors were collected from a woman aged 25 to 45 with multiple sclerosis.

This clonotype was found many times. This chain connects TRBV7-9 to TRBJ1-6; D remains unclear. Trimming stripped 6 bases from V and 9 bases from J, with 15 bases between. Germline CDR1 SEHNR, CDR2 FQNEAQ (reference sequence). CDR3 length: 14 amino acids. The CDR3 spells CASRHSAGASPLHF. CDR3 DNA: TGTGCCAGCAGACATTCCGCAGGAGCTTCACCCCTCCACTTT.

This clonotype was observed at least ten times. J is TRBJ2-7 and V is TRBV20-1; D is unresolved. This CDR3 contains 12 residues. Germline V lookup: CDR1 DFQATT, CDR2 SNEGSKA (reference sequence). Trimming left V 7 bases short and J 1 base short, with 11 bases between. The CDR3 here is CSGATSSYEQYF. The DNA for the CDR3 is TGCAGTGGGGCGACAAGTTCCTACGAGCAGTACTTC.

This clonotype was counted many times. This sequence joins TRBV5-1 and TRBJ1-4; D is ambiguous. The CDR3 totals 15 residues. CDR1 and CDR2 from the germline V gene are SGHRS and YFSETQ. Trimming left V 0 bases short and J 4 bases short, with 10 bases between. The CDR3: CASSLDGSNNEKLFF. The CDR3 DNA is TGCGCCAGCAGCTTGGACGGCAGTAATAATGAAAAACTGTTTTTT. Looking up the rest from reference TRBV5-1 and TRBJ1-4 gives the full variable domain: KAGVTQTPRYLIKTRGQQVTLSCSPISGHRSVSWYQQTPGQGLQFLFEYFSETQRNKGNFPGRFSGRQFSNSRSEMNVSTLELGDSALYLCASSLDGSNNEKLFFGSGTQLSVL.

This clonotype occurred many times. This rearrangement joins TRBV20-1 to TRBJ1-1, with 11 nucleotides matching TRBD1. V lost 2 bases to trimming and J lost 5 bases; unmatched junction nucleotides: 4. The CDR3 sequence is 14 residues long. CDR1 DFQATT and CDR2 SNEGSKA come from the germline V gene (reference sequence). CDR3 bases: TGCAGTGCTAGAAGGGGACAGGGGGTTACTGAAGCTTTCTTT. Encoded protein: CSARRGQGVTEAFF.

This clonotype appeared many times. The chain joins TRBV7-2 to TRBJ1-1, with D perhaps TRBD1 (5 bases). The CDR3 sequence is 13 residues long. V lost 1 base and J 5 bases, leaving 8 bases between the germline ends. The V gene's germline CDR1 is SGHTA and CDR2 FQGNSA. The CDR3 coding sequence is TGTGCCAGCAGCTTAGGGGGCGCGACTGAAGCTTTCTTT. As protein: CASSLGGATEAFF.

The table lists this clonotype with many counts. The chain carries TRBV2 and TRBJ2-4; weak D call: TRBD2 (5 bases). The germline V and J ends were trimmed by 2 bases and 1 base, with 12 bases remaining between them. The CDR3 extends over 16 amino acids. Looked up from germline, CDR1 is SNHLY and CDR2 is FYNNEI. Here the CDR3 DNA reads TGTGCCAGCAGTGAACCCGGGGTGCGGGCCAAAAACATTCAGTACTTC. It specifies CASSEPGVRAKNIQYF.

This chain uses TRBV12-2 with TRBJ2-3; TRBD2, the table's D call, was not compared with the DNA. TRBV12-2 is a known pseudogene. The CDR3 has 17 amino acids. The CDR3 DNA is TGTGCAAGTCGCTCCGGGACTAGCGGGGGGGCCCCAGATACGCAGTATTTT. Translated: CASRSGTSGGAPDTQYF.

This clonotype occurred many times. The J gene is TRBJ1-5, the V gene TRBV19; tentative D call: TRBD1 (6 bases). V lost 9 bases and J lost 3, with 12 bases in between. This CDR3 is 13 amino acids long. CDR1 and CDR2 from the germline V gene are LNHDA and SQIVND (reference sequence). CDR3: CASVGQHNQPQHF. DNA for the CDR3: TGTGCCAGCGTCGGACAGCACAATCAGCCCCAGCATTTT.

The sample holds many counts of this clonotype. This chain uses TRBV12-3 or TRBV12-4 with TRBJ2-3; D may match TRBD1 or TRBD2 (5 bases each). The V gene lost 5 bases and the J gene lost 0 bases, with 12 bases spanning the gap. The CDR3 is made up of 15 amino acids. CDR3 sequence: CASSTRGASTDTQYF. DNA of the CDR3: TGTGCCAGCAGTACGAGGGGAGCTAGCACAGATACGCAGTATTTT.

At least ten counts were recorded for this clonotype. The rearrangement uses TRBV2 and TRBJ2-2; 7 bases are a match to TRBD2. V gave up 9 bases and J gave up 3 bases; unmatched junction bases: 13. The CDR3 has 16 amino acids. Germline CDR1 and CDR2: SNHLY and FYNNEI. The CDR3: CARLSGQGGYTGELFF. The CDR3 DNA reads as TGTGCCAGACTTTCAGGCCAGGGAGGGTACACCGGGGAGCTGTTTTTT.

This clonotype was seen ten or more times. This rearrangement joins TRBV6-5 to TRBJ1-6, with D uncertain. The CDR3 consists of 13 residues. Germline V CDR1 and CDR2: MNHEY, SVGAGI. V was cut by 5 bases and J by 9 bases, with 11 bases left in between. CDR3 bases: TGTGCCAGCAGTGTGAAGGGAGGTTCACCCCTCCACTTT. It yields the protein CASSVKGGSPLHF.

At least ten counts were recorded for this clonotype. The chain has TRBV12-3 or TRBV12-4 and TRBJ1-1; D gene uncertain. This CDR3 is built from 16 residues. V was cut by 2 bases and J by 2 bases, with 15 bases left in between. The CDR3 sequence is CASSLTNVRLNTEAFF. The CDR3 region has the DNA TGTGCCAGCAGTTTAACTAATGTCAGGTTAAACACTGAAGCTTTCTTT.

This clonotype was counted ten times or more. The chain carries TRBV7-9 and TRBJ2-7; a possible D gene is TRBD2 (6 bases). Trimming removed 1 base at V and 7 bases at J, with 8 bases between. The CDR3 has 12 amino acids. Germline V lookup: CDR1 SEHNR, CDR2 FQNEAQ (reference sequence). CDR3 DNA sequence: TGTGCCAGCAGCTTAGTGGGGAGGGAGCAGTACTTC. It codes for CASSLVGREQYF.

This clonotype was found many times. The chain links TRBV12-3 or TRBV12-4 to TRBJ1-1; D is possibly TRBD1 (5 bases). V lost 0 bases to trimming and J lost 0 bases, with 8 bases between them. The CDR3 length is 15 residues. This CDR3 reads CASSLAGGMNTEAFF. The CDR3 coding sequence is TGTGCCAGCAGTTTAGCCGGGGGGATGAACACTGAAGCTTTCTTT.

This clonotype was found many times. Relative to the germline gene, one junction end is altered; a read error may explain this. The V call is TRBV7-8, the J call TRBJ1-3; the match to TRBD1 covers 8 bases. There are 14 residues in the CDR3. CDR1 SGHVS and CDR2 FQNEAQ come from the germline V gene. This CDR3 is CASSPDRAGKTIYF. The CDR3 DNA is TGTGCCAGCAGCCCGGACAGGGCAGGAAAAACCATATATTTT.

This clonotype showed up many times. The V and J genes are TRBV7-2 and TRBJ2-7; D possibly corresponds to TRBD1 (5 bases). With 5 bases removed from V and 3 bases from J, the gap between germline ends came to 14 bases. Per the germline V gene, CDR1 is SGHTA and CDR2 is FQGNSA. This CDR3 spans 14 amino acids. The DNA for the CDR3 is TGTGCCAGCAGCCCAGGGCTAAAAGGCTACGAGCAGTACTTC. Its translation: CASSPGLKGYEQYF.

This clonotype was counted at least ten times. The genes are TRBV5-1 and TRBJ1-2, with D possibly matching TRBD1 (6 bases). The germline V gene has CDR1 SGHRS and CDR2 YFSETQ. Trimming left V 4 bases short and J 6 bases short, with 13 bases between. This CDR3 is 13 amino acids long. The CDR3 loop is CASSPRGGDGYTF. DNA for the CDR3: TGCGCCAGCAGCCCCAGGGGAGGGGATGGCTACACCTTC.

This clonotype has a count of ten or more. J is TRBJ2-7 and V is TRBV20-1; D is unclear. The germline V and J ends were trimmed by 7 bases and 2 bases, with 15 bases remaining between them. Germline assignment: CDR1 DFQATT and CDR2 SNEGSKA (reference sequence). CDR3 length: 13 residues. The CDR3 DNA reads TGCAGTGTTCAGAAGGGCCCACCCTACGAGCAGTACTTC. This encodes CSVQKGPPYEQYF.

This clonotype was seen many times. This chain connects TRBV6-6 to TRBJ1-5; possibly TRBD1 for D (5 bases). This CDR3 contains 15 residues. Germline CDR1 reads MNHNY; CDR2 reads SVGAGI (reference sequence). The V end lost 7 bases, the J end lost 0 bases, and 13 bases lay between the germline ends. In DNA form, the CDR3 reads TGTGCCAGCATCCCGGGGCAATATAGCAATCAGCCCCAGCATTTT. It is translated as CASIPGQYSNQPQHF.

This clonotype was counted at least ten times. This chain connects TRBV6-1 to TRBJ2-1; TRBD1 aligns across 10 bases. Germline assignment: CDR1 MNHNS and CDR2 SASEGT. V was clipped by 3 bases and J by 7 bases; unmatched bases: 9. CDR3 length: 16 residues. The CDR3 DNA follows: TGTGCCAGCAGTGATCCTTATCCGGGACAGGGGAATGAGCAGTTCTTC. This translates into CASSDPYPGQGNEQFF.